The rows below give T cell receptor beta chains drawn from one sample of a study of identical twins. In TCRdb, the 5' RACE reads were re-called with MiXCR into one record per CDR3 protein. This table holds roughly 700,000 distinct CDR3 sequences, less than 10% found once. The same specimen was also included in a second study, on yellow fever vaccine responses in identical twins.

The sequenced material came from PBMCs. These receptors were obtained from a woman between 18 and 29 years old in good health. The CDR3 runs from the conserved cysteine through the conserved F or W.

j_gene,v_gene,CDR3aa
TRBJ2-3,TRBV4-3,CASSQGFSDTQYF
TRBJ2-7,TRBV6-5,CASSYRGQNSYEQYF
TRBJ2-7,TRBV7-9,CASSLTGSASEQYF
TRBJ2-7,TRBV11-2,CASSTSTGPYEQYF
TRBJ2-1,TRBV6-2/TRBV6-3,CASSPLRDLHNEQFF
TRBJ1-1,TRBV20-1,CSAFNRLNTEAFF
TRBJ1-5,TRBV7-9,CASSSQGNGNQPQHF
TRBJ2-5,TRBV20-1,CSAIGLAYQETQYF
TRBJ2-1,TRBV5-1,CASSFRAGLDNEQFF
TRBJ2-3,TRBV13,CASSLEFNTQYF
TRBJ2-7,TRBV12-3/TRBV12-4,CASSLPVGGGEQYF
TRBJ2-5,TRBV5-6,CASSLLGKETQYF
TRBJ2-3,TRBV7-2,CASSVQILPTDTQYF
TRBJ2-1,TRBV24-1,CATCDFPTGGGRDEQFF
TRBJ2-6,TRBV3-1,CASSQVSSGFGANVLTF
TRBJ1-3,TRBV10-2,CASSEQGRRGNTIYF
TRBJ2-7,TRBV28,CASSPRGAGSRYEQYF
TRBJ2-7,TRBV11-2,CASSFPLPGLAGRYEQYF
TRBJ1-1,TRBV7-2,CASSAQGIGGTEAFF
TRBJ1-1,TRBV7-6,CASSLGSGSSTEAFF
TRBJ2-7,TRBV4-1,CASSPRSSGDYEQYF
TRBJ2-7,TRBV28,CASSFIPGTGLYEQYF
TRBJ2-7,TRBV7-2,CASSLALTSGRSYEQYF
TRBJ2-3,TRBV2,CASKKQGWTDTQYF
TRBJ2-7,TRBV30,CAWSRRRDSSYEQYF
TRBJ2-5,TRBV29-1,CSVGGTGVVETQYF
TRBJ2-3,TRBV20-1,CSARVPSSYTLAQYF
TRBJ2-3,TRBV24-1,CATSDGTGGPTDTQYF